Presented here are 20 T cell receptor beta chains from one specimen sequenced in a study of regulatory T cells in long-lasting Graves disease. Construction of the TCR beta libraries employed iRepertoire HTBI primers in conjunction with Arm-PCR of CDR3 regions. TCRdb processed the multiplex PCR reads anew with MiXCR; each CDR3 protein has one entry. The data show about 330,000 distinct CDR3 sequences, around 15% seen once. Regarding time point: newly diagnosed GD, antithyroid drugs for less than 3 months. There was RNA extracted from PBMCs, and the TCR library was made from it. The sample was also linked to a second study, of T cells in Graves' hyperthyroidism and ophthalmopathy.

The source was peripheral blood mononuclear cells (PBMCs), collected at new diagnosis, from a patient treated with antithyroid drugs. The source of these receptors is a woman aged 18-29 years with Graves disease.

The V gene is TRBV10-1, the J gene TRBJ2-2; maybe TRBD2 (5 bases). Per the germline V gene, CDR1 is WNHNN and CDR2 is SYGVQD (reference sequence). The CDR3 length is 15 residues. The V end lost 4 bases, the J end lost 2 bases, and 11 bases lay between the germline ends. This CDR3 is CASSVAGINTGELFF. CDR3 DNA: TGCGCCAGCAGTGTAGCCGGGATCAACACCGGGGAGCTGTTTTTT.

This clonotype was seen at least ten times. In DNA form, the CDR3 reads TGCAGTGCTGACAAAGAGGGATACGAGCAGTACTTC. Protein: CSADKEGYEQYF. The rearrangement uses TRBV20-1 and TRBJ2-7; a weak D match, TRBD2 (5 bases). This CDR3 spans 12 amino acids. With 5 bases removed from V and 4 bases from J, the gap between germline ends came to 12 bases. The V gene's germline CDR1 is DFQATT and CDR2 SNEGSKA (reference sequence).

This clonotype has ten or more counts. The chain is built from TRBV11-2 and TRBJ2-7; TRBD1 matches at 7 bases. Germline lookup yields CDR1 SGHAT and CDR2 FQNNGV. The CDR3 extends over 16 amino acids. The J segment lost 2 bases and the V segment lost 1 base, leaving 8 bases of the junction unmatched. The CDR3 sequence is CASSLVLLGGTYEQYF. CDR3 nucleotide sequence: TGTGCCAGCAGCTTAGTTTTGTTAGGGGGCACCTACGAGCAGTACTTC.

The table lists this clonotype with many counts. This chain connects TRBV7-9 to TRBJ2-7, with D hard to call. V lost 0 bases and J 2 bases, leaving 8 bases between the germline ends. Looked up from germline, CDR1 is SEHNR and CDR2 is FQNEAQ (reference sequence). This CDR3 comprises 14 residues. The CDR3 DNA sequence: TGTGCCAGCAGCTTAGCAGGCAGTACCTACGAGCAGTACTTC. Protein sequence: CASSLAGSTYEQYF.

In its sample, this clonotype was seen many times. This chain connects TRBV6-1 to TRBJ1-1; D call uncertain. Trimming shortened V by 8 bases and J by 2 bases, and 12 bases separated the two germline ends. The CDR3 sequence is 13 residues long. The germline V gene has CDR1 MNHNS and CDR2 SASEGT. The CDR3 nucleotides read TGTGCCAGCCATTTGGGTGTAAACACTGAAGCTTTCTTT. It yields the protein CASHLGVNTEAFF.

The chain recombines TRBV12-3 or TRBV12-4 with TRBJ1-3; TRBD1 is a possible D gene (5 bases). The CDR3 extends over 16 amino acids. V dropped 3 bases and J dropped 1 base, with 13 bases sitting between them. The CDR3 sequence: CASSFIEGHSGNTIYF. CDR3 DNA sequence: TGTGCCAGCAGTTTCATTGAGGGGCATTCTGGAAACACCATATATTTT.

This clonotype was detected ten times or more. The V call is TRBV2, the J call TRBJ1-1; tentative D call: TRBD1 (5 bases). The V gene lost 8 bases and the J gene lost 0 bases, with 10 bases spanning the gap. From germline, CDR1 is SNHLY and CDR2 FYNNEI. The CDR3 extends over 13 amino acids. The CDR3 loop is CASRRDLNTEAFF. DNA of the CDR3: TGTGCCAGCCGGCGGGACCTGAACACTGAAGCTTTCTTT.

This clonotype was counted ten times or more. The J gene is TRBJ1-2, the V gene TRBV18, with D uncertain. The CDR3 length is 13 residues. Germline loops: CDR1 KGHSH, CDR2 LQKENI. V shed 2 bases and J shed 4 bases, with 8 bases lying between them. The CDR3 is CASSPASPYGYTF. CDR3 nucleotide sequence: TGTGCCAGCTCACCAGCCAGCCCCTATGGCTACACCTTC.

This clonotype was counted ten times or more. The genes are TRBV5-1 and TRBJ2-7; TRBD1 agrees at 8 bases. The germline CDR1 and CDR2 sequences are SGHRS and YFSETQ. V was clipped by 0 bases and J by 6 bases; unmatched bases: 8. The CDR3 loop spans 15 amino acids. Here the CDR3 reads CASSLGQGIIGEQYF. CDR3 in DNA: TGCGCCAGCAGCTTGGGACAGGGGATCATTGGCGAGCAGTACTTC.

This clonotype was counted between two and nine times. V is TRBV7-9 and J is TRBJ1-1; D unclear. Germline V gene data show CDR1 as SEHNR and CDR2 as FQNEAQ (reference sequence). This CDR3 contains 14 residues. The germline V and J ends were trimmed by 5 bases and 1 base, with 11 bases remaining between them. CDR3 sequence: CASSPWTENTEAFF. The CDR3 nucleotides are TGTGCCAGCAGCCCTTGGACGGAGAACACTGAAGCTTTCTTT.

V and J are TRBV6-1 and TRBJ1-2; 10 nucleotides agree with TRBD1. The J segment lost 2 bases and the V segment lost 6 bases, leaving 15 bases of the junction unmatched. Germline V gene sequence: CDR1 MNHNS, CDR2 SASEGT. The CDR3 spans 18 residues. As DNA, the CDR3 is TGTGCCAGCAGCAAAACTTCGACCGGGACAGGGGAAAACTATGGCTACACCTTC. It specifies CASSKTSTGTGENYGYTF.

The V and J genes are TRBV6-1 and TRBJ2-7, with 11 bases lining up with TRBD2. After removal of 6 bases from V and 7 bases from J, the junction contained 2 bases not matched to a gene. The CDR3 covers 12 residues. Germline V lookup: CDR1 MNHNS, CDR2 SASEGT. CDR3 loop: CASRGTSGEQYF. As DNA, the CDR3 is TGTGCCAGCAGGGGGACTAGCGGAGAGCAGTACTTC.

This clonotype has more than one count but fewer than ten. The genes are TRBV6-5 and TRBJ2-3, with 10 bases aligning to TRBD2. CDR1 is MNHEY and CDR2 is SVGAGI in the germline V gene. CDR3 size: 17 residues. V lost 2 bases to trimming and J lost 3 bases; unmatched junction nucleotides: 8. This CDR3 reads CASSYRTSGVGTDTQYF. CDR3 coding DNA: TGTGCCAGCAGTTACCGGACTAGCGGAGTTGGAACAGATACGCAGTATTTT.

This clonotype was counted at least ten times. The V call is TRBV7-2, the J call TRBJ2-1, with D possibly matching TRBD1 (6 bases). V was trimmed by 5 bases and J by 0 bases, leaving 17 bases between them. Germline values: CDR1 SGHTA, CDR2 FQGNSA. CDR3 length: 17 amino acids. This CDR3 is CASSANYRVSSYNEQFF. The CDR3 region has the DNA TGTGCCAGCAGCGCAAACTACAGGGTTAGCTCCTACAATGAGCAGTTCTTC.

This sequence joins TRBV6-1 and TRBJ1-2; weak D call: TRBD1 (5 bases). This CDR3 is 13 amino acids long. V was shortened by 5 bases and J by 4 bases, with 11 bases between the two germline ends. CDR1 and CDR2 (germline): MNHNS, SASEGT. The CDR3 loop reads CASSIRGVYGYTF. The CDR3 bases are TGTGCCAGCAGTATTAGGGGTGTCTATGGCTACACCTTC.

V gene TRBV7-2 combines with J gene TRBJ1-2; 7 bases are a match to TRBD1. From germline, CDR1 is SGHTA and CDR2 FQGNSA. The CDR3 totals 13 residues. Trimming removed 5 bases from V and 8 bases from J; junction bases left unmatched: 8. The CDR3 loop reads CASSREGAKGYTF. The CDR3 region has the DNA TGTGCCAGCAGCCGAGAGGGGGCAAAGGGCTACACCTTC.

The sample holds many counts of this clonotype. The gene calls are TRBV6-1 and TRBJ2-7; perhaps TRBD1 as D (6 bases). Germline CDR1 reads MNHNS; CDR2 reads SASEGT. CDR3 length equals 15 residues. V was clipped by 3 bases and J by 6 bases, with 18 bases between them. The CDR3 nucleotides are TGTGCCAGCAGTGAGGTTCGTCAGGGGCTCAGCGAGCAGTACTTC. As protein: CASSEVRQGLSEQYF.

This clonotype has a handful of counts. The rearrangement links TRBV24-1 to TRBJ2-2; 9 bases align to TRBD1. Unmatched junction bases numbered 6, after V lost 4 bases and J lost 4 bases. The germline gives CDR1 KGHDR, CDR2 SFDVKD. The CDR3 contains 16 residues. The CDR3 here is CATSDKGQGGTGELFF. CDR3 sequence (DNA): TGTGCCACCAGTGACAAGGGACAGGGAGGCACCGGGGAGCTGTTTTTT.

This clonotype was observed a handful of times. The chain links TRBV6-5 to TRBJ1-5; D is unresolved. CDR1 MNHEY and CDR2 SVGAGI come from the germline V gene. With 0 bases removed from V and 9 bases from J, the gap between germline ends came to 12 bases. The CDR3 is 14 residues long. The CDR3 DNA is TGTGCCAGCAGTTACTCGTCGGGTTCTGGGCCCCAGCATTTT. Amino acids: CASSYSSGSGPQHF.

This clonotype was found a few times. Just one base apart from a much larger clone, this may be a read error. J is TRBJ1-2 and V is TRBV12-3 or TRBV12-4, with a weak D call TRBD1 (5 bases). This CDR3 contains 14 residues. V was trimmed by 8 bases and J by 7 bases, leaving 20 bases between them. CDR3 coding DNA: TGTGCCAGCCGTGAGGCAGGGCAATACTGTGGCTACACCTTC. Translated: CASREAGQYCGYTF.